The T cell receptor beta chain under discussion was sequenced for a study of human T cells and chemical hapten exposure. Across the whole study: 2% DPC was applied to about 2 cm by about 2 cm of upper inner arm skin for sensitization.

Using its own MiXCR run on the RACE reads, TCRdb lists one record per CDR3 protein. The table includes 270,000 or so distinct CDR3 sequences, almost 8% detected once. As for time point: pre-sensitization, week 0. Noted treatment: therapeutic diphenylcyclopropenone sensitization with weekly scalp DPC. This clonotype was picked up many times. With 1 base removed from V and 2 bases from J, the gap between germline ends came to 4 bases. The length of the CDR3 is 13 residues. The germline gives CDR1 SGDLS, CDR2 YYNGEE. This chain connects TRBV9 to TRBJ1-5; D remains unclear. This sequence originates from a young man with alopecia areata. Some clones in this sample may be carry-over from other donors' samples. Sequencing was performed on whole blood, taken in connection with sensitization to the hapten diphenylcyclopropenone (DPC). CDR3 in DNA: TGTGCCAGCAGCGTAAAGGGCAATCAGCCCCAGCATTTT. This codes for CASSVKGNQPQHF.